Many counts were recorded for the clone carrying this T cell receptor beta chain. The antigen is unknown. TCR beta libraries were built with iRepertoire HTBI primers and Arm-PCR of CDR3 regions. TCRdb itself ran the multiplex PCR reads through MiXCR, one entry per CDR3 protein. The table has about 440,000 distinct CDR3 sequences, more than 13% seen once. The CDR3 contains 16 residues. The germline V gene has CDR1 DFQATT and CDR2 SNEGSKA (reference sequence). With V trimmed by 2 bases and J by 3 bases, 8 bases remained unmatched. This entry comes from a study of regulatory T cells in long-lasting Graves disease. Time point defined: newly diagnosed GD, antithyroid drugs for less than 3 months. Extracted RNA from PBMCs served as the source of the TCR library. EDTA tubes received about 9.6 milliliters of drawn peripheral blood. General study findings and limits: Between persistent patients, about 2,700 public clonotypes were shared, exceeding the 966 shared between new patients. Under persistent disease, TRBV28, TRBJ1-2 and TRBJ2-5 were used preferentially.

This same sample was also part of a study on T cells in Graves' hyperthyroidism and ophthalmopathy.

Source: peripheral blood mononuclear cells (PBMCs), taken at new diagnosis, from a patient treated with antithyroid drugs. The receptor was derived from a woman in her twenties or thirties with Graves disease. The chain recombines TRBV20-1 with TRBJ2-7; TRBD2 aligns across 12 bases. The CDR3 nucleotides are TGCAGTGCTAGACTAGGGACTAGCGGGCCTTACTACGAGCAGTACTTC. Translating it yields CSARLGTSGPYYEQYF.